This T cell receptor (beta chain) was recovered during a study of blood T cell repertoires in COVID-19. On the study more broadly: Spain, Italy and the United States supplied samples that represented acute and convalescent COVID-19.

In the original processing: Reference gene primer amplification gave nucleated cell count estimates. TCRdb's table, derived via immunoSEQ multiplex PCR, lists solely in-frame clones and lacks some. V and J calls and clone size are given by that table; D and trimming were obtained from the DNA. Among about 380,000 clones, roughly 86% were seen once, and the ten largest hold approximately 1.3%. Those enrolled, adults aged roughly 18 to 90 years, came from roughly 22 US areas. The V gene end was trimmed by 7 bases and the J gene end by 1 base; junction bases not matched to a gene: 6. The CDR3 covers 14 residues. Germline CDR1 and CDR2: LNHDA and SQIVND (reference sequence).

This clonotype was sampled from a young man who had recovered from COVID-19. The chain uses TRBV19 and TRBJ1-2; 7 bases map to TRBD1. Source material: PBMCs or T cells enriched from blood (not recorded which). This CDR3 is CASIRGTGNYGYTF. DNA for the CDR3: TGTGCCAGTATCAGGGGGACCGGTAACTATGGCTACACCTTC. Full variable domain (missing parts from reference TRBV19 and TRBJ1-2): DGGITQSPKYLFRKEGQNVTLSCEQNLNHDAMYWYRQDPGQGLRLIYYSQIVNDFQKGDIAEGYSVSREKKESFPLTVTSAQKNPTAFYLCASIRGTGNYGYTFGSGTRLTVV.